One and the same sample provided the 17 T cell receptor beta chains below, sequenced in a study of T cell responses to AZD1222 COVID-19 vaccine. The table came from immunoSEQ multiplex PCR; TCRdb's copy has only in-frame clones and leaves some out. This sample carries 94,000 or so clones, 70% to 90% of them seen once, and the ten largest clones take more than 1.5%. The sequences come from peripheral blood, collected on day 0 of AZD1222 vaccination. The receptors shown here come from an adult in good health.

The DNA for the CDR3 is TGTGCCAGCAGCTTGCTTATCAATAGTGAGTTCCCTGAAGCTTTCTTT. It is translated as CASSLLINSEFPEAFF. V and J are TRBV5-8 and TRBJ1-1; unclear D gene. The V end was cut by 1 base, the J end by 6 bases, with 19 bases between. CDR1 and CDR2 (germline): SGHTS, YDEGEE. The CDR3 is 16 residues long.

V usage is TRBV11-2 and J usage is TRBJ2-7; 8 bases are a match to TRBD2. The V and J ends lost 2 bases and 6 bases, in that order; junction bases with no gene match: 6. The CDR3 sequence is 14 residues long. Germline CDR1 is SGHAT and CDR2 is FQNNGV. The CDR3, as DNA: TGTGCCAGCAGCTTACCTCGGGGGGGCCTCGAGCAGTACTTC. It yields the protein CASSLPRGGLEQYF.

This rearrangement joins TRBV4-1 to TRBJ2-5; TRBD2 agrees at 7 bases. Germline V gene lookup returns CDR1 MGHRA and CDR2 YSYEKL. This CDR3 is built from 16 residues. V dropped 1 base and J dropped 4; count of bases not matched to a gene: 9. The CDR3 DNA follows: TGCGCCAGCAGCCAAGGGTCTAGCGGTTGGGGAGAGACCCAGTACTTC. It specifies CASSQGSSGWGETQYF.

The chain couples TRBV6-5 to TRBJ1-6, with D perhaps TRBD1 (6 bases). Trimming took off 4 bases at V and 8 bases at J, with 6 bases between the two ends. This CDR3 has 12 residues. Germline CDR1 MNHEY, CDR2 SVGAGI. CDR3 sequence: CASSSGDSPLHF. The CDR3 region has the DNA TGTGCCAGCAGTTCAGGGGATTCACCCCTCCACTTT.

This chain uses TRBV4-1 with TRBJ1-5; no clear D. The CDR3 covers 16 residues. Germline-derived CDR1 and CDR2 are MGHRA and YSYEKL. The V and J ends lost 1 base and 2 bases respectively, with 12 bases between them. The CDR3, as DNA: TGCGCCAGCAGCCAAGGTCGGGGAGGAGGCAATCAGCCCCAGCATTTT. Its protein is CASSQGRGGGNQPQHF.

The chain couples TRBV18 to TRBJ1-1; tentative D call: TRBD1 (5 bases). Germline CDR1 KGHSH, CDR2 LQKENI. Trimming shortened V by 0 bases and J by 4 bases, and 12 bases separated the two germline ends. There are 15 residues in the CDR3. The CDR3 reads CASSPPSGLGTEAFF. The DNA of the CDR3 is TGTGCCAGCTCACCACCGTCAGGGTTGGGCACTGAAGCTTTCTTT. The entire variable domain, with the rest obtained from reference TRBV18 and TRBJ1-1, is as follows: NAGVMQNPRHLVRRRGQEARLRCSPMKGHSHVYWYRQLPEEGLKFMVYLQKENIIDESGMPKERFSAEFPKEGPSILRIQQVVRGDSAAYFCASSPPSGLGTEAFFGQGTRLTVV.

This chain uses TRBV11-3 with TRBJ2-5, with TRBD2 matching 13 bases. V shed 5 bases, J shed 5 bases, and the junction held 8 bases outside the gene matches. Germline CDR1 reads SGHNT; CDR2 reads YENEEA. The CDR3 length is 16 residues. Here the CDR3 DNA reads TGTGCCAGCAGCGCCCGGACTAGCGGGGGCTCGGAGACCCAGTACTTC. It is translated as CASSARTSGGSETQYF.

The count of this clone is one. The V call is TRBV19, the J call TRBJ2-3, with TRBD1 as a possible D gene (6 bases). Trimming removed 3 bases at V and 5 bases at J, with 15 bases between. Germline CDR1 reads LNHDA; CDR2 reads SQIVND (reference sequence). CDR3 length equals 15 residues. The CDR3 DNA follows: TGTGCCAGTAGTATGGGGCAGGGGCTTGGAGATACGCAGTATTTT. Amino acid sequence: CASSMGQGLGDTQYF.

The chain employs TRBV2 and TRBJ1-5; the D gene is possibly TRBD1 (6 bases). Trimming cost V 4 bases and J 5 bases, with 18 bases left between them. The CDR3 spans 16 residues. Germline CDR1 is SNHLY and CDR2 is FYNNEI. The CDR3 reads CASSGGASPPYQPQHF. In DNA form, the CDR3 reads TGTGCCAGCAGTGGGGGGGCGAGTCCGCCGTATCAGCCCCAGCATTTT. The full variable domain, in which reference TRBV2 and TRBJ1-5 provide the parts outside the CDR3, is EPEVTQTPSHQVTQMGQEVILRCVPISNHLYFYWYRQILGQKVEFLVSFYNNEISEKSEIFDDQFSVERPDGSNFTLKIRSTKLEDSAMYFCASSGGASPPYQPQHFGDGTRLSIL.

The chain is built from TRBV28 and TRBJ1-1; D is possibly TRBD1 (6 bases). Trimming left V 7 bases short and J 0 bases short, with 18 bases between. Per germline, CDR1 MDHEN and CDR2 SYDVKM. CDR3 length: 16 residues. CDR3 sequence: CASKGVGLVMNTEAFF. The CDR3 DNA reads as TGTGCCAGCAAGGGGGTGGGCCTGGTGATGAACACTGAAGCTTTCTTT. Supplemented by reference TRBV28 and TRBJ1-1, the full variable domain reads DVKVTQSSRYLVKRTGEKVFLECVQDMDHENMFWYRQDPGLGLRLIYFSYDVKMKEKGDIPEGYSVSREKKERFSLILESASTNQTSMYLCASKGVGLVMNTEAFFGQGTRLTVV.

The chain couples TRBV7-3 to TRBJ2-1, with D possibly being TRBD2 (6 bases). The germline V and J ends were trimmed by 5 bases and 7 bases, with 12 bases remaining between them. The CDR3 has 13 amino acids. Germline V CDR1 and CDR2: SGHTA, FQGTGA. CDR3 protein: CASSVGRGNEQFF. The CDR3 DNA is TGTGCCAGCAGCGTCGGTCGGGGGAATGAGCAGTTCTTC.

V is TRBV4-1 and J is TRBJ2-1; TRBD1 is a possible D gene (6 bases). The CDR3 consists of 12 residues. Germline V lookup: CDR1 MGHRA, CDR2 YSYEKL. The V and J ends lost 3 bases and 10 bases respectively, with 10 bases between them. CDR3 bases: TGCGCCAGCAGCCACCTGGGGACAGAGCAGTTCTTC. Encoded protein: CASSHLGTEQFF.

V is TRBV7-2 and J is TRBJ1-1; D unresolved. V was trimmed by 3 bases and J by 1 base, leaving 6 bases between them. Germline V lookup: CDR1 SGHTA, CDR2 FQGNSA. The CDR3 is made up of 13 amino acids. CDR3 DNA sequence: TGTGCCAGCAGCTTTTGGGGGAACACTGAAGCTTTCTTT. Its protein product is CASSFWGNTEAFF.

This chain joins TRBV18 and TRBJ1-4, with a weak D call TRBD1 (6 bases). Trimming took off 2 bases at V and 8 bases at J, with 12 bases between the two ends. This CDR3 region has 14 residues. In germline, CDR1 is KGHSH, CDR2 LQKENI. CDR3 residues: CASSPNRDGEKLFF. As DNA, the CDR3 is TGTGCCAGCTCACCAAACAGGGACGGGGAAAAACTGTTTTTT.

The rearrangement links TRBV6-5 to TRBJ2-1; D is unresolved. Germline values: CDR1 MNHEY, CDR2 SVGAGI. Trimming shortened V by 10 bases and J by 6 bases, and 19 bases separated the two germline ends. The CDR3 consists of 14 residues. The CDR3 DNA reads as TGTGCCATCTCCCGGGCTAGAGATAGCAATGAGCAGTTCTTC. Protein sequence: CAISRARDSNEQFF.

This sequence joins TRBV5-6 and TRBJ1-6, with a weak D call TRBD1 (5 bases). The germline V and J ends were trimmed by 5 bases and 10 bases, with 13 bases remaining between them. Germline lookup yields CDR1 SGHDT and CDR2 YYEEEE. The CDR3 runs to 13 residues. In DNA form, the CDR3 reads TGTGCCAGCAGAGGGGTCGGCCACTCACCCCTCCACTTT. Protein product: CASRGVGHSPLHF.

The chain is built from TRBV4-2 and TRBJ1-5; no firm D call. This CDR3 region has 16 residues. The V gene lost 0 bases and the J gene lost 0 bases, with 9 bases spanning the gap. Germline loops: CDR1 LGHNA, CDR2 YNFKEQ. This CDR3 is CASSQDHGNSNQPQHF. For the CDR3, the DNA is TGTGCCAGCAGCCAAGATCACGGAAATAGCAATCAGCCCCAGCATTTT.